The next 10 T cell receptor beta chains were all read from a single sample in a study of cytomegalovirus exposure and HLA in healthy donors. It was with 60 Vbeta and 13 Jbeta primers that the PCR ran. Generated by immunoSEQ multiplex PCR, the TCRdb table keeps only in-frame clones and is missing some. The sample contains roughly 120,000 clones, under 70% of which appear only once. Sequencing used PBMCs. Every receptor here comes from a man younger than 45 in good health and CMV-seropositive.

This clone was counted between two and nine times. V is TRBV30 and J is TRBJ2-3, with TRBD1 matching over 8 bases. This CDR3 has 15 residues. Germline values: CDR1 GTSNPN, CDR2 SVGIG (reference sequence). The V and J ends lost 4 bases and 1 base, in that order; junction bases with no gene match: 7. The CDR3 nucleotides read TGTGCCTGGACCCTGGACAGGGTGGGCACAGATACGCAGTATTTT. This encodes CAWTLDRVGTDTQYF.

The J gene is TRBJ1-2, the V gene TRBV5-6, with a tentative D call TRBD1 (5 bases). V gave up 5 bases and J gave up 6 bases, with 20 bases separating them. The CDR3 length is 15 residues. Germline values: CDR1 SGHDT, CDR2 YYEEEE. The DNA of the CDR3 is TGTGCCAGCAGTTCCCCAGACAGTTCTATTAATGGCTACACCTTC. It is translated as CASSSPDSSINGYTF.

The chain has TRBV5-1 and TRBJ2-1; D is uncertain. The CDR3 spans 14 residues. Germline-derived CDR1 and CDR2 are SGHRS and YFSETQ. The V end was cut by 0 bases, the J end by 5 bases, with 9 bases between. The CDR3 nucleotides are TGCGCCAGCAGCTTGGAAGCTTTTAACAATGAGCAGTTCTTC. Translated: CASSLEAFNNEQFF.

This sequence joins TRBV5-6 and TRBJ2-1; TRBD1 agrees at 9 bases. The CDR3 is made up of 16 amino acids. The V gene's germline CDR1 is SGHDT and CDR2 YYEEEE. Trimming took 4 bases from V and 2 from J; bases not matched to a gene: 7. The CDR3 region is CASSVPGQGPYNEQFF. The CDR3 region has the DNA TGTGCCAGCAGCGTACCGGGACAGGGACCCTACAATGAGCAGTTCTTC.

V usage is TRBV6-5 and J usage is TRBJ1-5; TRBD1 might be the D (6 bases). This CDR3 contains 14 residues. Deletions cut 5 bases from V and 2 bases from J, with 10 bases between. Germline V gene data show CDR1 as MNHEY and CDR2 as SVGAGI. DNA of the CDR3: TGTGCCAGCAGTAAGGGGGTGGGCAATCAGCCCCAGCATTTT. Encoded protein: CASSKGVGNQPQHF.

This clone was observed a handful of times. The chain has TRBV6-4 and TRBJ1-5; D may be TRBD1 (6 bases). The germline CDR1 and CDR2 sequences are MRHNA and SNTAGT. The CDR3 extends over 15 amino acids. V was pared by 2 bases and J by 2 bases, with 10 bases between. The CDR3 DNA sequence: TGTGCCAGCAGTGACGTCGCAGGGGGCAATCAGCCCCAGCATTTT. Protein: CASSDVAGGNQPQHF.

The chain uses TRBV28 and TRBJ1-1, with D possibly being TRBD1 (5 bases). CDR1 is MDHEN, CDR2 SYDVKM, per germline. The V end was cut by 6 bases, the J end by 4 bases, with 9 bases between. This CDR3 is built from 12 residues. CDR3 residues: CASSAGITEAFF. The CDR3 region has the DNA TGTGCCAGCAGCGCAGGGATCACTGAAGCTTTCTTT. The full variable domain, its missing parts supplied by reference TRBV28 and TRBJ1-1, is DVKVTQSSRYLVKRTGEKVFLECVQDMDHENMFWYRQDPGLGLRLIYFSYDVKMKEKGDIPEGYSVSREKKERFSLILESASTNQTSMYLCASSAGITEAFFGQGTRLTVV.

This chain uses TRBV30 with TRBJ1-2, with unresolved D. The CDR3 is made up of 15 amino acids. Trimming left V 0 bases short and J 8 bases short, with 19 bases between. CDR1 and CDR2 from the germline V gene are GTSNPN and SVGIG (reference sequence). CDR3 amino acids: CAWSVQILLPGGYTF. CDR3 DNA: TGTGCCTGGAGTGTCCAGATCCTACTCCCGGGGGGCTACACCTTC.

V is TRBV5-1 and J is TRBJ1-2, with a possible D match to TRBD1 (5 bases). Germline-derived CDR1 and CDR2 are SGHRS and YFSETQ. Trimming pared 0 bases from V and 7 bases from J, leaving 10 bases between. There are 13 residues in the CDR3. CDR3 nucleotide sequence: TGCGCCAGCAGCTTGGGGGGGGAACGTGGCTACACCTTC. Translating it yields CASSLGGERGYTF.

This chain links TRBV4-2 with TRBJ1-2, with D unclear. V lost 0 bases and J lost 4, with 9 bases in between. The CDR3 has 14 residues. CDR1 and CDR2 (germline): LGHNA, YNFKEQ. CDR3 nucleotides: TGTGCCAGCAGCCAAGAGGAGACTTTCTATGGCTACACCTTC. It yields the protein CASSQEETFYGYTF.